This TCR beta chain was identified during a study of monozygotic twins with inflammatory bowel disease. Study-level points and caveats: IBD patients, compared with healthy twins, shared fewer clonotypes with others (especially with disease activity). The analysis yielded no support for one strong signal or clonotype associated with IBD.

TCRdb reworked the 5' RACE reads into one entry per CDR3 protein, no DNA. The listing contains more than 95,000 distinct CDR3 sequences. CDR3 length: 15 amino acids. From germline, CDR1 is DFQATT and CDR2 SNEGSKA (reference sequence). Whole blood supplied total RNA, and T cells were not sorted. A word on this clonotype: Its specificity is not known.

The rearrangement uses TRBV20-1 and TRBJ2-3; TCRdb designates TRBD2, a call that cannot be tested without DNA. Sequencing input: blood. The receptor was isolated from a human donor with ulcerative colitis or Crohn's disease, or a healthy co-twin of an affected twin (not recorded which). The CDR3 sequence: CSASRTSQRTDTQYF.